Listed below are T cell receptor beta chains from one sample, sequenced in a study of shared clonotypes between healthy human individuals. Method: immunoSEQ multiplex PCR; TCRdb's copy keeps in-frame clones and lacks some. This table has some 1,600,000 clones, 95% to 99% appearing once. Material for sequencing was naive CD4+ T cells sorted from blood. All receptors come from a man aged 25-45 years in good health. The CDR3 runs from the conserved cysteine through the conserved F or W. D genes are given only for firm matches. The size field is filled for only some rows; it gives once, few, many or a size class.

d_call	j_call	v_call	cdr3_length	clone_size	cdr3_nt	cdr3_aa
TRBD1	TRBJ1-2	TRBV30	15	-	TGTGCCTGGAGTTTCGGCGGGACAGGGGGATATGGCTACACCTTC	CAWSFGGTGGYGYTF
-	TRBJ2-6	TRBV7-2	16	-	TGTGCCAGCAGGCGAAACAGGGTCTCTGGGGCCAACGTCCTGACTTTC	CASRRNRVSGANVLTF
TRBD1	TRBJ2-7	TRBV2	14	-	TGTGCCAGCAAAGGGACAGTGGCGACCTACGAGCAGTACTTC	CASKGTVATYEQYF
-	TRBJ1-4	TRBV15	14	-	TGTGCCACCAGCAGAGAGGGGGCGGGGGAAAAACTGTTTTTT	CATSREGAGEKLFF
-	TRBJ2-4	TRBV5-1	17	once	TGCGCCAGCAGCTCTCTAGGTGGGTTGGTAGCCAAAAACATTCAGTACTTC	CASSSLGGLVAKNIQYF
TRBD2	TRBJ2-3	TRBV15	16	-	TGTGCCACCAGCAAATCAGCGGGAGCCCACACAGATACGCAGTATTTT	CATSKSAGAHTDTQYF
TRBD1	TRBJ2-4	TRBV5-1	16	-	TGCGCCAGCAGCTTGGTAGGGGGCAGATCCAAAAACATTCAGTACTTC	CASSLVGGRSKNIQYF
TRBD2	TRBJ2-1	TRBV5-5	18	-	TGTGCCAGCAGTTCCAAGGTAACTAGCGGCCTGGCCTACAATGAGCAGTTCTTC	CASSSKVTSGLAYNEQFF
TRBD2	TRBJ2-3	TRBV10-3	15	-	TGTGCCATCCGTTATAGCGGGCTGAGCACAGATACGCAGTATTTT	CAIRYSGLSTDTQYF
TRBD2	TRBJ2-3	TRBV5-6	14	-	TGTGCCAGCAGCCCGGGACTAGCAACAGATACGCAGTATTTT	CASSPGLATDTQYF
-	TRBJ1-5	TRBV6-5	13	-	TGTGCCAGCAGTCGGGAGAGCAATCAGCCCCAGCATTTT	CASSRESNQPQHF
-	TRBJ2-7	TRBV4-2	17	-	TGTGCCAGCAGCCAAGATCGGTTGACGGCCGAGAACTACGAGCAGTACTTC	CASSQDRLTAENYEQYF
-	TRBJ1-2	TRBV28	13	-	TGTGCCAGCGGCAGAGGACGTAGCTATGGCTACACCTTC	CASGRGRSYGYTF
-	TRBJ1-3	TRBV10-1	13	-	TGCGCCAGCAGTAGGAAGGCTGGAAACACCATATATTTT	CASSRKAGNTIYF
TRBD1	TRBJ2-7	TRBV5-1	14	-	TGCGCCAGCACCACCGGGACAGGGGTCTACGAGCAGTACTTC	CASTTGTGVYEQYF
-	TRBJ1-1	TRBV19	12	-	TGTGCCAGTAGATCGGTGAACACTGAAGCTTTCTTT	CASRSVNTEAFF
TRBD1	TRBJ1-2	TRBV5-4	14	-	TGTGCCAGCAGCTTGAGGGACAGGGTAGATGGCTACACCTTC	CASSLRDRVDGYTF
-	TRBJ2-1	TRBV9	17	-	TGTGCCAGCAGCGTAACGGGGCAGGGGGGCTCCTACAATGAGCAGTTCTTC	CASSVTGQGGSYNEQFF
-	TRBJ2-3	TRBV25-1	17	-	TGTGCCAGCAGTGAATCTCTTTCGGGAGTCGGCCCAGATACGCAGTATTTT	CASSESLSGVGPDTQYF
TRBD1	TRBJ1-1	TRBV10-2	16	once	TGCGCCAGCACGTCCAGGGGGATGTTGGAGAACACTGAAGCTTTCTTT	CASTSRGMLENTEAFF
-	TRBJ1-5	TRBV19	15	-	TGTGCCAGTACCCCGGTGGCAGTTAGCAATCAGCCCCAGCATTTT	CASTPVAVSNQPQHF
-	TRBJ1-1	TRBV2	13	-	TGTGCCAGATCCAGGGAGATGAACACTGAAGCTTTCTTT	CARSREMNTEAFF